One sample yielded the 26 T cell receptor beta chains listed below, sequenced in a study of T cell responses to AZD1222 COVID-19 vaccine. Libraries were prepared by immunoSEQ multiplex PCR; TCRdb keeps only in-frame clonotypes and omits some of them. In the table there are more than 85,000 clones, around 82% of which are singletons. The source material was peripheral blood, sampled on day 0 of AZD1222 vaccination. These receptors all stem from an adult in good health.

This chain connects TRBV29-1 to TRBJ1-1; D is undetermined. The CDR3 runs to 10 residues. V was trimmed by 5 bases and J by 4 bases, leaving 5 bases between them. Looked up from germline, CDR1 is SQVTM and CDR2 is ANQGSEA. The CDR3 coding sequence is TGCAGCGTTTATCTCACTGAAGCTTTCTTT. This codes for CSVYLTEAFF.

J is TRBJ2-7 and V is TRBV18; a possible D gene is TRBD2 (5 bases). The V end lost 3 bases, the J end lost 4 bases, and 10 bases lay between the germline ends. The CDR3 length is 13 residues. CDR1 and CDR2 (germline): KGHSH, LQKENI. Here the CDR3 reads CASSPAAGYEQYF. The CDR3 nucleotides are TGTGCCAGCTCACCTGCCGCGGGTTACGAGCAGTACTTC.

The gene calls are TRBV28 and TRBJ1-1, with D uncertain. CDR1 MDHEN and CDR2 SYDVKM come from the germline V gene. V lost 5 bases to trimming and J lost 1 base, with 14 bases between them. This CDR3 has 15 residues. The CDR3: CASSNPGPGNTEAFF. The CDR3 DNA is TGTGCCAGCAGTAATCCGGGCCCAGGGAACACTGAAGCTTTCTTT.

The chain carries TRBV27 and TRBJ1-5, with a weak D call TRBD1 (5 bases). Germline V gene data show CDR1 as MNHEY and CDR2 as SMNVEV (reference sequence). The CDR3 has 13 residues. Deletions cut 6 bases from V and 4 bases from J, with 10 bases between. CDR3 coding DNA: TGTGCCAGCAGGCAGGGTCCAAATCAGCCCCAGCATTTT. Protein product: CASRQGPNQPQHF.

This chain connects TRBV28 to TRBJ1-3; no definite D call. Germline CDR1 MDHEN, CDR2 SYDVKM. V dropped 2 bases and J dropped 8 bases, with 31 bases sitting between them. The CDR3 loop spans 20 amino acids. Here the CDR3 DNA reads TGTGCCAGCAGTTTAGGCCCACCCGCAAGGAGCCGTCTCTGGAAACACACCATATATTTT. It yields the protein CASSLGPPARSRLWKHTIYF. Together with reference TRBV28 and TRBJ1-3, the CDR3 gives the full variable domain: DVKVTQSSRYLVKRTGEKVFLECVQDMDHENMFWYRQDPGLGLRLIYFSYDVKMKEKGDIPEGYSVSREKKERFSLILESASTNQTSMYLCASSLGPPARSRLWKHTIYFGEGSWLTVV.

The gene calls are TRBV4-3 and TRBJ2-3, with TRBD1 identical over 9 bases. CDR1 and CDR2 (germline): LGHNA, YSLEER. V lost 0 bases, J lost 15 bases, and 7 bases stayed unmatched. The CDR3 contains 13 residues. CDR3 nucleotide sequence: TGCGCCAGCAGCCAAGAATGGGGGACAGGGTTATATTTT. It specifies CASSQEWGTGLYF.

A single count supports this clone. The rearrangement uses TRBV6-5 and TRBJ1-1; D call uncertain. Germline CDR1 and CDR2: MNHEY and SVGAGI. V lost 7 bases and J lost 1, with 13 bases in between. The CDR3 length is 14 residues. The CDR3 nucleotides read TGTGCCAGCACTCCCCCCATAGGGAACACTGAAGCTTTCTTT. This sequence encodes CASTPPIGNTEAFF.

This clone showed up just a few times. The rearrangement joins TRBV7-2 to TRBJ2-1, with 11 positions matching TRBD2. Germline V lookup: CDR1 SGHTA, CDR2 FQGNSA. With V trimmed by 5 bases and J by 4 bases, 10 bases remained unmatched. The CDR3 runs 17 residues. The CDR3 bases are TGTGCCAGCAGCCGGAAGGGACTAGCGGAGAATTACAATGAGCAGTTCTTC. This encodes CASSRKGLAENYNEQFF. The full variable domain, its missing parts supplied by reference TRBV7-2 and TRBJ2-1, is GAGVSQSPSNKVTEKGKDVELRCDPISGHTALYWYRQSLGQGLEFLIYFQGNSAPDKSGLPSDRFSAERTGGSVSTLTIQRTQQEDSAVYLCASSRKGLAENYNEQFFGPGTRLTVL.

This clone rates as medium-sized (0.01 to 0.1%). The chain recombines TRBV7-8 with TRBJ2-1; maybe TRBD2 (5 bases). Trimming shortened V by 4 bases and J by 4 bases, and 17 bases separated the two germline ends. The germline CDR1 and CDR2 sequences are SGHVS and FQNEAQ. The CDR3 consists of 16 residues. In DNA form, the CDR3 reads TGTGCCAGCAGCTGGTCTACGGAGGCAGAGTACAATGAGCAGTTCTTC. Its translation is CASSWSTEAEYNEQFF.

The V and J genes are TRBV6-2 or TRBV6-3 and TRBJ1-2; a weak D match, TRBD1 (5 bases). The CDR3 length is 13 residues. Germline assignment: CDR1 MNHEY and CDR2 SVGEGT. V gave up 2 bases and J gave up 4 bases, with 8 bases separating them. This CDR3 reads CASSYDSLYGYTF. CDR3 nucleotide sequence: TGTGCCAGCAGTTACGACAGTCTCTATGGCTACACCTTC.

The J gene is TRBJ2-2, the V gene TRBV27; 12 bases are shared with TRBD2. The trim removed 0 bases at V and 3 bases at J, leaving 5 bases unmatched. CDR1 and CDR2 (germline): MNHEY, SMNVEV (reference sequence). The CDR3 covers 18 residues. The CDR3 DNA sequence: TGTGCCAGCAGTTTATCGCAACTAGCGGGAGGCGACACCGGGGAGCTGTTTTTT. The encoded protein is CASSLSQLAGGDTGELFF.

The chain is built from TRBV25-1 and TRBJ1-2; possible D gene TRBD1, 5 bases. The germline V and J ends were trimmed by 6 bases and 2 bases, with 10 bases remaining between them. This CDR3 is 13 amino acids long. Germline loops: CDR1 MGHDK, CDR2 SYGVNS. The CDR3 DNA is TGTGCCAGCAGGACAGCAGAAAACTATGGCTACACCTTC. Protein product: CASRTAENYGYTF.

V gene TRBV7-6 combines with J gene TRBJ2-6; the D gene could be TRBD1 or TRBD2 (6 bases each). Germline V gene sequence: CDR1 SGHVS, CDR2 FNYEAQ. Trimming left V 8 bases short and J 0 bases short, with 14 bases between. The CDR3 totals 16 residues. The CDR3 nucleotides read TGTGCCAGCGCCTTGACGGGGGCCTCTGGGGCCAACGTCCTGACTTTC. Amino acids: CASALTGASGANVLTF.

The chain employs TRBV27 and TRBJ2-5, with D possibly being TRBD1 (5 bases). Between the trimmed V and J ends, which lost 5 bases and 4 bases, there was a span of 17 bases. Germline CDR1 MNHEY, CDR2 SMNVEV (reference sequence). The CDR3 totals 15 residues. The CDR3 coding sequence is TGTGCCAGCAGTCCACGTCGGCAGGGCCGAGAGACCCAGTACTTC. Its translation: CASSPRRQGRETQYF.

The rearrangement joins TRBV7-9 to TRBJ2-2; the D is unclear. The CDR3 consists of 13 residues. CDR1 SEHNR and CDR2 FQNEAQ come from the germline V gene (reference sequence). Trimming removed 5 bases at V and 7 bases at J, with 11 bases between. Written as DNA, the CDR3 is TGTGCCAGCAGCATCGCAGGTGGCGGGGAGCTGTTTTTT. Its protein product is CASSIAGGGELFF.

This chain links TRBV9 with TRBJ1-4; D unclear. Germline values: CDR1 SGDLS, CDR2 YYNGEE. This CDR3 spans 15 amino acids. V dropped 3 bases and J dropped 0 bases, with 9 bases sitting between them. The CDR3 loop reads CASSAQSTTNEKLFF. CDR3 DNA: TGTGCCAGCAGCGCCCAAAGCACAACTAATGAAAAACTGTTTTTT.

The rearrangement uses TRBV6-5 and TRBJ1-1, with D possibly matching TRBD1 (5 bases). CDR1 is MNHEY and CDR2 is SVGAGI in the germline V gene. This CDR3 contains 16 residues. Trimming left V 3 bases short and J 1 base short, with 15 bases between. The CDR3 is CASSYKVAGGNTEAFF. The CDR3 nucleotides read TGTGCCAGCAGTTATAAAGTGGCGGGGGGGAACACTGAAGCTTTCTTT.

The chain links TRBV5-6 to TRBJ1-1; no definite D call. The CDR3 runs to 16 residues. Germline V gene data show CDR1 as SGHDT and CDR2 as YYEEEE. V lost 3 bases and J lost 4, with 19 bases in between. CDR3 loop: CASSSTPIGSATEAFF. The CDR3 DNA reads TGTGCCAGCAGCTCTACCCCTATTGGTTCTGCCACTGAAGCTTTCTTT.

The gene calls are TRBV5-4 and TRBJ1-2; D remains unclear. This CDR3 region has 12 residues. The ends were cut back, 4 bases at V and 1 base at J, with 5 bases in the middle. Per the germline V gene, CDR1 is SGHNT and CDR2 is YYREEE (reference sequence). The CDR3 spells CASSLNNYGYTF. The CDR3 DNA reads as TGTGCCAGCAGCCTGAATAACTATGGCTACACCTTC.

CDR3 loop: CATSSQGAGANVLTF. The CDR3, as DNA: TGTGCCACCTCATCGCAGGGTGCTGGGGCCAACGTCCTGACTTTC. V usage is TRBV19 and J usage is TRBJ2-6, with D maybe TRBD1 (5 bases). CDR1 and CDR2 (germline): LNHDA, SQIVND (reference sequence). Trimming left V 10 bases short and J 2 bases short, with 15 bases between. The CDR3 consists of 15 residues.

The table lists this clone with a count of one. The chain is built from TRBV6-5 and TRBJ1-4; D uncertain. Germline CDR1 is MNHEY and CDR2 is SVGAGI. The CDR3 has 13 residues. The V end was cut by 2 bases, the J end by 7 bases, with 8 bases between. The CDR3 loop reads CASSYGVLEKLFF. The CDR3, as DNA: TGTGCCAGCAGTTACGGGGTTCTTGAAAAACTGTTTTTT.

This clone was counted a few times. V usage is TRBV28 and J usage is TRBJ2-5, with 10 bases matching TRBD1. This CDR3 has 16 residues. CDR1 and CDR2 (germline): MDHEN, SYDVKM. The junction had 6 bases not matched to a gene; V was cut back by 4 bases and J by 1 base. The CDR3 here is CASSYTGTGAQETQYF. DNA for the CDR3: TGTGCCAGCAGTTACACCGGGACAGGGGCCCAAGAGACCCAGTACTTC.

The chain employs TRBV28 and TRBJ1-2; 8 bases match TRBD1. CDR3 length: 15 amino acids. The germline V gene encodes CDR1 MDHEN and CDR2 SYDVKM. Trimming took 5 bases from V and 5 from J; bases not matched to a gene: 10. The CDR3 region is CASSPPGTGMYGYTF. The CDR3 bases are TGTGCCAGCAGTCCCCCCGGGACAGGAATGTATGGCTACACCTTC.

The V gene is TRBV5-1, the J gene TRBJ1-1; 8 nucleotides match TRBD1. Germline values: CDR1 SGHRS, CDR2 YFSETQ. The CDR3 spans 15 residues. V dropped 2 bases and J dropped 10; count of bases not matched to a gene: 13. The chain's CDR3 is CASSLGAGTGGRAFF. DNA of the CDR3: TGCGCCAGCAGCTTAGGAGCCGGGACAGGCGGACGAGCTTTCTTT.

In its sample, this clone was seen many times. The chain carries TRBV19 and TRBJ2-1; TRBD2 agrees at 7 bases. This CDR3 contains 14 residues. CDR1 is LNHDA, CDR2 SQIVND, per germline (reference sequence). V dropped 1 base and J dropped 9; count of bases not matched to a gene: 6. This CDR3 reads CASSIGEGLGEQFF. CDR3 in DNA: TGTGCCAGTAGTATAGGGGAGGGCCTCGGTGAGCAGTTCTTC.

The chain links TRBV5-1 to TRBJ2-6; D might be TRBD2 (6 bases). V was cut by 2 bases and J by 0 bases, with 12 bases left in between. The CDR3 extends over 17 amino acids. CDR1 and CDR2 from the germline V gene are SGHRS and YFSETQ. The CDR3 loop reads CASSLQTGVSGANVLTF. CDR3 bases: TGCGCCAGCAGCTTACAAACGGGGGTCTCTGGGGCCAACGTCCTGACTTTC.